What follows describes a single T cell receptor beta chain. Germline-derived CDR1 and CDR2 are SGDLS and YYNGEE. The CDR3 consists of 14 residues. The ends were cut back, 0 bases at V and 2 bases at J, with 8 bases in the middle. How the authors handled the data: Nucleated cell number was recorded as an estimate derived from reference gene primer amplification. TCRdb's table, derived via immunoSEQ multiplex PCR, lists solely in-frame clones and lacks some. Clonal size and the V and J genes are those of that table, whereas D and trimming came from the DNA. Of around 99,000 clones detected, 75% to 90% appear once; the ten largest clones hold approximately 7%. These data belong to a study of blood T cell repertoires in COVID-19. Turning to the study itself: There were acute and convalescent COVID-19 samples, and they came from the United States, Italy and Spain. The analysed material was cDNA or gDNA that came from T cells, B-cell-depleted T cells, or PBMCs.

Sequenced material: peripheral blood. The V gene is TRBV9, the J gene TRBJ1-2; D uncertain. The origin of this receptor is a woman aged 45-65 years with acute or convalescent COVID-19. The CDR3 here is CASSVGDTNYGYTF. DNA of the CDR3: TGTGCCAGCAGCGTAGGAGACACCAACTATGGCTACACCTTC.